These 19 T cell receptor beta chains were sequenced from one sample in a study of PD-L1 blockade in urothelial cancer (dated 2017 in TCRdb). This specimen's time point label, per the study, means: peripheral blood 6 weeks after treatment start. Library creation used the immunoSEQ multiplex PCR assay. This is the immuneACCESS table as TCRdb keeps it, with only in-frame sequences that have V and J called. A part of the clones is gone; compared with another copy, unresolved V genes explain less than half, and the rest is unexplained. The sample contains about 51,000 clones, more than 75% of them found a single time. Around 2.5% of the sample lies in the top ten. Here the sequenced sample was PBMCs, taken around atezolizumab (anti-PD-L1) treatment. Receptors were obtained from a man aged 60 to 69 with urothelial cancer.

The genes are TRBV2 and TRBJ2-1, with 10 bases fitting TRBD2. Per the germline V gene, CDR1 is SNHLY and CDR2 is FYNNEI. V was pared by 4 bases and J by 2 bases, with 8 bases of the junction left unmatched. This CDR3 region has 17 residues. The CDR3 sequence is CASSAGSGRAPYNEQFF. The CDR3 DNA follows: TGTGCCAGCAGTGCTGGGAGCGGGAGGGCCCCCTACAATGAGCAGTTCTTC.

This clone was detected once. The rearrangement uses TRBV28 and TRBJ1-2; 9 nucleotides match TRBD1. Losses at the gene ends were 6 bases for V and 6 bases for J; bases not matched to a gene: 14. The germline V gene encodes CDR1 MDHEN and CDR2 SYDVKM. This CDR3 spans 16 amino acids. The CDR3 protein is CASRFITGGGRHGYTF. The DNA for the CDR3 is TGTGCCAGCAGGTTCATCACAGGGGGCGGAAGACATGGCTACACCTTC.

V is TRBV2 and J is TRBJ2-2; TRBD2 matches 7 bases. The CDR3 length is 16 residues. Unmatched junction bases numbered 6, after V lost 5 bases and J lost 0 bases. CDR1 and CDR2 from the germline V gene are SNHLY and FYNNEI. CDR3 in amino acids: CASSSPGTTNTGELFF. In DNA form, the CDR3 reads TGTGCCAGCAGTTCCCCCGGGACTACGAACACCGGGGAGCTGTTTTTT.

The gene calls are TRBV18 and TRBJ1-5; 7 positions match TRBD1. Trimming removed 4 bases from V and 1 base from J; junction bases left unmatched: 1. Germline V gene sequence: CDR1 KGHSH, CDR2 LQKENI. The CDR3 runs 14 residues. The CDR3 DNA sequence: TGTGCCAGCTCACAGGGGGCGAGCAATCAGCCCCAGCATTTT. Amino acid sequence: CASSQGASNQPQHF.

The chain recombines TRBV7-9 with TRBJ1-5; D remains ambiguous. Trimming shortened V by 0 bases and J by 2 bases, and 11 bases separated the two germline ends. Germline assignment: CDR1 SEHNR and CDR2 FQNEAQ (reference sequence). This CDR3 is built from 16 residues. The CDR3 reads CASSLATGVGNQPQHF. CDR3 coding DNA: TGTGCCAGCAGCTTAGCGACCGGAGTTGGCAATCAGCCCCAGCATTTT.

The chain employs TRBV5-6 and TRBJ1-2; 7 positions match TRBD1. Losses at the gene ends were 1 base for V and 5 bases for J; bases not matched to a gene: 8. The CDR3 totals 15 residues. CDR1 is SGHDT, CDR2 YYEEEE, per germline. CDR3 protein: CASSLMTGSGYGYTF. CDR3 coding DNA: TGTGCCAGCAGCTTGATGACAGGGAGTGGTTATGGCTACACCTTC.

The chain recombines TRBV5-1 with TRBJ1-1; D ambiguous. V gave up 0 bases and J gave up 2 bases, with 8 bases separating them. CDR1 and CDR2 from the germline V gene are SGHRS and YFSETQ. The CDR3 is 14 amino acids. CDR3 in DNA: TGCGCCAGCAGCTTGGACGGTTTAAACACTGAAGCTTTCTTT. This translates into CASSLDGLNTEAFF.

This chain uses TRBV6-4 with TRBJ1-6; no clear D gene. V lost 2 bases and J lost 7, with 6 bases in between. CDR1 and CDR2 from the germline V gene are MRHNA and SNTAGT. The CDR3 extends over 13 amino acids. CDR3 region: CASSDTRNSPLHF. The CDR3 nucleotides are TGTGCCAGCAGTGACACGAGGAATTCACCCCTCCACTTT.

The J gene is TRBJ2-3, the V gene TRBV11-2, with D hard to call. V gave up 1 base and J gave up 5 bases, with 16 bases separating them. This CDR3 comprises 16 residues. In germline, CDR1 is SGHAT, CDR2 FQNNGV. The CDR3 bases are TGTGCCAGCAGCTTAGGGGTCAGTAGCCCGCGAGATACGCAGTATTTT. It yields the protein CASSLGVSSPRDTQYF.

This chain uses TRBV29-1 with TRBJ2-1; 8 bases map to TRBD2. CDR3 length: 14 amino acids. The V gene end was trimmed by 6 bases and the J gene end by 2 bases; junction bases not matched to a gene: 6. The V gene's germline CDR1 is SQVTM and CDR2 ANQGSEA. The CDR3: CSVSGGRTYNEQFF. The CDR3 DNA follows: TGCAGCGTCTCCGGCGGGAGGACCTACAATGAGCAGTTCTTC.

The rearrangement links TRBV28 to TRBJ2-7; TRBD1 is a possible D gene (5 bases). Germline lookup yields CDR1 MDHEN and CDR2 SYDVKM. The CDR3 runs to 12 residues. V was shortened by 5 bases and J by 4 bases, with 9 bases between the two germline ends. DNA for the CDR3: TGTGCCAGCAGTCCCAGGGTTTACGAGCAGTACTTC. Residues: CASSPRVYEQYF.

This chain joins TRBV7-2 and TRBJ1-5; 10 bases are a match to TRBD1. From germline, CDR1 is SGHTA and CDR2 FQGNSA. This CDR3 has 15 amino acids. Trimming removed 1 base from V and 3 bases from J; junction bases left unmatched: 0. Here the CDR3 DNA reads TGTGCCAGCAGCTTAGGACAGGGGGCCAATCAGCCCCAGCATTTT. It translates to CASSLGQGANQPQHF.

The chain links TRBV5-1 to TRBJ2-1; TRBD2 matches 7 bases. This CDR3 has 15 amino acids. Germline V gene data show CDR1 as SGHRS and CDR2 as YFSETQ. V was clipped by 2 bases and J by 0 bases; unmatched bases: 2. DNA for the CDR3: TGCGCCAGCAGCTTAGGCGGGAGCTCCTACAATGAGCAGTTCTTC. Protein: CASSLGGSSYNEQFF.

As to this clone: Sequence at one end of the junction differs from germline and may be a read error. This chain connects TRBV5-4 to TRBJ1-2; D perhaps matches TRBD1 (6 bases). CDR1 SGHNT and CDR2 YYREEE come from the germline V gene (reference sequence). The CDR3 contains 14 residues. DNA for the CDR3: TGTGCCAGCAGCTTGGACAGGGCAAACTCTGGCTACACCTTC. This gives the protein CASSLDRANSGYTF.

The CDR3 loop is CASRGTGGNNEQFF. The CDR3 nucleotides read TGTGCCAGTCGCGGGACAGGGGGGAACAATGAGCAGTTCTTC. The chain combines TRBV28 with TRBJ2-1, with 11 bases fitting TRBD1. The germline V gene has CDR1 MDHEN and CDR2 SYDVKM. The CDR3 has 14 residues. The V gene end was trimmed by 9 bases and the J gene end by 5 bases; junction bases not matched to a gene: 6. The entire variable domain, with the rest obtained from reference TRBV28 and TRBJ2-1, is as follows: DVKVTQSSRYLVKRTGEKVFLECVQDMDHENMFWYRQDPGLGLRLIYFSYDVKMKEKGDIPEGYSVSREKKERFSLILESASTNQTSMYLCASRGTGGNNEQFFGPGTRLTVL.

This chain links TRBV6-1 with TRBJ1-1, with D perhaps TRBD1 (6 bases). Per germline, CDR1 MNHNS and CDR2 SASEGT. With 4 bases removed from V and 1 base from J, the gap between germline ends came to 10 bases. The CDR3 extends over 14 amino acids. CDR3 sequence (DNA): TGTGCCAGCAGTGTCCTAGGGGGGAACACTGAAGCTTTCTTT. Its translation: CASSVLGGNTEAFF.

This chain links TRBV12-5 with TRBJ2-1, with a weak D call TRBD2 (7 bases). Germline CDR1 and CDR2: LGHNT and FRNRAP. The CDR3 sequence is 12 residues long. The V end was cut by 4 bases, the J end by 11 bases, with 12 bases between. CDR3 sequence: CASGSGGAKQFF. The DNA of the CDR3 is TGTGCTAGTGGTTCGGGGGGCGCAAAGCAGTTCTTC.

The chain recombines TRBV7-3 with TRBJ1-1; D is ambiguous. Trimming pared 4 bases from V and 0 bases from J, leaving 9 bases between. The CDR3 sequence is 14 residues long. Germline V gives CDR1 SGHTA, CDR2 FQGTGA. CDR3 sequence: CASSSGSMNTEAFF. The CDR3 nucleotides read TGTGCCAGCAGCTCGGGATCCATGAACACTGAAGCTTTCTTT.

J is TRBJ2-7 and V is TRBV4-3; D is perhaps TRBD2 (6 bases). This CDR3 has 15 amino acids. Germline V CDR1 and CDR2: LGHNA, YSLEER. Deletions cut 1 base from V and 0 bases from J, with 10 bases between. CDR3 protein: CASSQGGSGSYEQYF. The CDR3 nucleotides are TGCGCCAGCAGCCAAGGGGGTAGCGGCTCCTACGAGCAGTACTTC.